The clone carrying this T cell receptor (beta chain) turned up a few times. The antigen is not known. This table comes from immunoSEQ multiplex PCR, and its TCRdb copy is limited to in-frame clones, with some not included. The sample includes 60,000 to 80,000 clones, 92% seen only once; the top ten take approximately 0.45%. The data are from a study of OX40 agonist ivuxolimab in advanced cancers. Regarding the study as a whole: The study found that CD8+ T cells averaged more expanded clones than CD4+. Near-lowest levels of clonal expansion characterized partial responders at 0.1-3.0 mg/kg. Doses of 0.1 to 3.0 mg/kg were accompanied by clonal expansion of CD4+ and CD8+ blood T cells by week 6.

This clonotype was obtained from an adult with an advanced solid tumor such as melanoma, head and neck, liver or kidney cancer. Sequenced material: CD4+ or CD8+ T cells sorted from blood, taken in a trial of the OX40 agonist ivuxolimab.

CDR3 in DNA: TGTGCCAGCAGCTTAACCACTAGCGGGTACAATGAGCAGTTCTTC. Its protein product is CASSLTTSGYNEQFF. The chain is built from TRBV7-6 and TRBJ2-1, with 9 bases fitting TRBD2. This CDR3 has 15 residues. The V segment lost 2 bases and the J segment 4 bases; nucleotides outside the gene matches: 3. CDR1 SGHVS and CDR2 FNYEAQ come from the germline V gene.